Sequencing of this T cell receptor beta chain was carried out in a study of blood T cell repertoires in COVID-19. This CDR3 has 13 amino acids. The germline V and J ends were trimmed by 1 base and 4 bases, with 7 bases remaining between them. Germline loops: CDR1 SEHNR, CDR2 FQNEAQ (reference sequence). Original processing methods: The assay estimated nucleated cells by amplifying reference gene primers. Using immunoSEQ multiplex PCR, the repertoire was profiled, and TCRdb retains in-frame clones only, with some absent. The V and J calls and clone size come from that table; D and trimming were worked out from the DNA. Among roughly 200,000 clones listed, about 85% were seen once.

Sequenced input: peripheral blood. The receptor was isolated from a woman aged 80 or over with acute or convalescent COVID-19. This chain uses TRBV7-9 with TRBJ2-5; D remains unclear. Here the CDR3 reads CASSLGVAETQYF. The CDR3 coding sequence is TGTGCCAGCAGCTTAGGAGTCGCAGAGACCCAGTACTTC.